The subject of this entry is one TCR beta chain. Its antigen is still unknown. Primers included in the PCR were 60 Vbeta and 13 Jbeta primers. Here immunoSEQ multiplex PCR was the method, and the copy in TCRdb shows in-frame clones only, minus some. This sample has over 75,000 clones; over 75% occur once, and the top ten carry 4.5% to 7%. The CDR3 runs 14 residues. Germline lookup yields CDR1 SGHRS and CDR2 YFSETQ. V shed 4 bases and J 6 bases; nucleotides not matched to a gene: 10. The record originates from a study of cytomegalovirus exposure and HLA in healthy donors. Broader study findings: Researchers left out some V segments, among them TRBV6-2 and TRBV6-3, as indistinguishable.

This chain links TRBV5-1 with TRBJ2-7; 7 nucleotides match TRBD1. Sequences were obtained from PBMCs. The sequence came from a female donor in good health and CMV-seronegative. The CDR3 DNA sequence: TGCGCCAGCAGCATTGACAGGGTCAGGGGCGAGCAGTACTTC. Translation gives CASSIDRVRGEQYF. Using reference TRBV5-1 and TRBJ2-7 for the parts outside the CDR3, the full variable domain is KAGVTQTPRYLIKTRGQQVTLSCSPISGHRSVSWYQQTPGQGLQFLFEYFSETQRNKGNFPGRFSGRQFSNSRSEMNVSTLELGDSALYLCASSIDRVRGEQYFGPGTRLTVT.